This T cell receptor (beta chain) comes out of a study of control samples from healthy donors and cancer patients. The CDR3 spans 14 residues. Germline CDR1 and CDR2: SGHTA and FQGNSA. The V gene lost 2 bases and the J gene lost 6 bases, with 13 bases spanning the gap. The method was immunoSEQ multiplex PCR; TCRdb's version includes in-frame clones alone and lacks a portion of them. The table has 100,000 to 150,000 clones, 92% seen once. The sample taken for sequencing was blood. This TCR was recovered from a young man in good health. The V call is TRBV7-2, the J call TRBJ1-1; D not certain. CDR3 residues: CASSLFSEDAEAFF. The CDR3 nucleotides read TGTGCCAGCAGCTTATTCAGTGAGGACGCTGAAGCTTTCTTT.